Listed here are 21 T cell receptor beta chains from one sample, sequenced in a study of blood T cell repertoires in COVID-19. Produced via immunoSEQ multiplex PCR; TCRdb's table is partial and in-frame only. The sample records roughly 250,000 clones, 82% being singletons. The sequenced sample was peripheral blood. The receptor set was obtained from a woman older than 75 with active or convalescent COVID-19.

The chain joins TRBV28 to TRBJ2-6, with unresolved D. V was trimmed by 7 bases and J by 0 bases, leaving 13 bases between them. Germline loops: CDR1 MDHEN, CDR2 SYDVKM. The CDR3 has 16 amino acids. CDR3 bases: TGTGCCAGCACCAGAGGCGGCAGCTCTGGGGCCAACGTCCTGACTTTC. It translates to CASTRGGSSGANVLTF.

This chain connects TRBV12-3 or TRBV12-4 to TRBJ2-1; 10 positions agree with TRBD2. The CDR3 is 13 residues long. J gave up 9 bases and V 6 bases, and 5 bases lay outside the gene matches. CDR3 coding DNA: TGTGCCAGCAGCCTAGCGGGAGCATTTGAGCAGTTCTTC. Residues: CASSLAGAFEQFF.

The genes are TRBV19 and TRBJ2-1; 8 positions agree with TRBD2. CDR1 and CDR2 from the germline V gene are LNHDA and SQIVND (reference sequence). V lost 11 bases to trimming and J lost 9 bases; unmatched junction nucleotides: 12. CDR3 size: 13 residues. The CDR3: CASGGGQGGEQFF. CDR3 bases: TGTGCCTCCGGGGGGGGGCAAGGAGGTGAGCAGTTCTTC.

This clone was recorded once. The chain joins TRBV5-1 to TRBJ2-5, with 8 positions matching TRBD2. The trim removed 0 bases at V and 5 bases at J, leaving 6 bases unmatched. This CDR3 has 15 amino acids. Germline V gene lookup returns CDR1 SGHRS and CDR2 YFSETQ. The CDR3 spells CASSLAGTSEETQYF. CDR3 in DNA: TGCGCCAGCAGCTTGGCCGGGACTAGTGAGGAGACCCAGTACTTC.

The chain is built from TRBV11-2 and TRBJ1-3; perhaps TRBD1 as D (5 bases). V was clipped by 2 bases and J by 0 bases, with 8 bases between them. CDR3 size: 15 residues. Per the germline V gene, CDR1 is SGHAT and CDR2 is FQNNGV. The DNA for the CDR3 is TGTGCCAGCAGCTTAATCACAGGCTCTGGAAACACCATATATTTT. Residues: CASSLITGSGNTIYF.

J is TRBJ2-2 and V is TRBV18; D is possibly TRBD2 (5 bases). Trimming cost V 3 bases and J 10 bases, with 15 bases left between them. Germline V lookup: CDR1 KGHSH, CDR2 LQKENI. This CDR3 is built from 14 residues. The CDR3 here is CASSPTLGIEELFF. The CDR3 DNA reads TGTGCCAGCTCACCTACTCTCGGGATCGAGGAGCTGTTTTTT.

The CDR3 sequence: CASSSTMTGELFF. CDR3 nucleotide sequence: TGTGCCAGCAGCAGCACGATGACCGGGGAGCTGTTTTTT. The chain combines TRBV5-4 with TRBJ2-2; D remains unclear. Trimming cost V 4 bases and J 5 bases, with 9 bases left between them. The germline gives CDR1 SGHNT, CDR2 YYREEE (reference sequence). The CDR3 has 13 amino acids. The whole variable domain, filled in from reference TRBV5-4 and TRBJ2-2, reads ETGVTQSPTHLIKTRGQQVTLRCSSQSGHNTVSWYQQALGQGPQFIFQYYREEENGRGNFPPRFSGLQFPNYSSELNVNALELDDSALYLCASSSTMTGELFFGEGSRLTVL.

The chain links TRBV19 to TRBJ1-5; D is ambiguous. V was trimmed by 6 bases and J by 5 bases, leaving 14 bases between them. Germline CDR1 reads LNHDA; CDR2 reads SQIVND (reference sequence). CDR3 length: 14 amino acids. The CDR3 sequence is CASRAEGGYQPQHF. CDR3 bases: TGTGCCAGTAGGGCCGAGGGAGGATATCAGCCCCAGCATTTT.

The chain couples TRBV28 to TRBJ1-5, with D possibly matching TRBD1 (5 bases). Per germline, CDR1 MDHEN and CDR2 SYDVKM. V was trimmed by 4 bases and J by 6 bases, leaving 19 bases between them. The CDR3 has 16 amino acids. The CDR3 reads CASSSPGRAGGQPQHF. In DNA, the CDR3 is TGTGCCAGCAGTTCCCCGGGGAGGGCGGGGGGTCAGCCCCAGCATTTT.

This rearrangement joins TRBV11-2 to TRBJ2-7; weak D call: TRBD1 (5 bases). The germline CDR1 and CDR2 sequences are SGHAT and FQNNGV. This CDR3 has 12 amino acids. V dropped 5 bases and J dropped 3 bases, with 8 bases sitting between them. The CDR3 loop is CASSRQIYEQYF. CDR3 coding DNA: TGTGCCAGCAGCAGACAGATCTACGAGCAGTACTTC.

The CDR3 protein is CASSQYQRGVHGELFF. CDR3 sequence (DNA): TGTGCCAGCAGCCAGTATCAGCGGGGGGTCCACGGGGAGCTGTTTTTT. The chain has TRBV3-1 (or the pseudogene TRBV3-2) and TRBJ2-2, with TRBD2 matching 9 bases. CDR3 length: 16 residues. V lost 3 bases, J lost 7 bases, and 9 bases stayed unmatched. CDR1 is LGHDT, CDR2 YNNKEL, per germline (reference sequence).

This chain uses TRBV6-2 or TRBV6-3 with TRBJ2-7; tentative D call: TRBD1 (6 bases). The CDR3 length is 16 residues. Trimming left V 5 bases short and J 3 bases short, with 20 bases between. Germline CDR1 and CDR2: MNHEY and SVGEGT. The DNA for the CDR3 is TGTGCCAGCAGTCCCAGGGGCGGTATCGGTCGCTACGAGCAGTACTTC. This gives the protein CASSPRGGIGRYEQYF.

This clone has a handful of counts. This chain joins TRBV6-5 and TRBJ1-1; 11 positions match TRBD1. J lost 5 bases, V lost 6 bases, and 8 bases had no gene match. CDR1 MNHEY and CDR2 SVGAGI come from the germline V gene. This CDR3 region has 15 residues. The CDR3 is CASSMTGTGGTEAFF. Here the CDR3 DNA reads TGTGCCAGCAGCATGACCGGGACAGGGGGGACTGAAGCTTTCTTT.

This chain joins TRBV4-2 and TRBJ2-3; D not resolved. Germline V gives CDR1 LGHNA, CDR2 YNFKEQ. This CDR3 is 14 amino acids long. With 6 bases removed from V and 2 bases from J, the gap between germline ends came to 12 bases. This CDR3 reads CASSPRKYTDTQYF. The CDR3 DNA is TGTGCCAGCAGTCCCAGGAAATACACAGATACGCAGTATTTT.

The gene calls are TRBV5-6 and TRBJ1-5, with TRBD1 matching over 7 bases. The CDR3 covers 16 residues. The V gene end was trimmed by 3 bases and the J gene end by 0 bases; junction bases not matched to a gene: 6. Germline CDR1 and CDR2: SGHDT and YYEEEE. The chain's CDR3 is CASSSFGTDSNQPQHF. CDR3 nucleotide sequence: TGTGCCAGCAGCTCCTTCGGGACAGATAGCAATCAGCCCCAGCATTTT.

The chain combines TRBV28 with TRBJ1-5; D is ambiguous. In germline, CDR1 is MDHEN, CDR2 SYDVKM. This CDR3 is 12 amino acids long. V was trimmed by 6 bases and J by 5 bases, leaving 8 bases between them. The CDR3 DNA sequence: TGTGCCAGCAGCCAGCAGGATCAGCCCCAGCATTTT. Encoded protein: CASSQQDQPQHF.

The rearrangement links TRBV7-6 to TRBJ1-1, with D tentatively TRBD1 (6 bases). CDR1 and CDR2 from the germline V gene are SGHVS and FNYEAQ. The V end was cut by 1 base, the J end by 2 bases, with 14 bases between. The CDR3 has 16 residues. CDR3 DNA: TGTGCCAGCAGCTTAGTATCAGGGGTCGGAAACACTGAAGCTTTCTTT. Encoded protein: CASSLVSGVGNTEAFF.

This chain connects TRBV30 to TRBJ1-2, with D tentatively TRBD1 (5 bases). The germline V and J ends were trimmed by 3 bases and 8 bases, with 22 bases remaining between them. The CDR3 is 15 residues long. Germline CDR1 GTSNPN, CDR2 SVGIG (reference sequence). CDR3 sequence: CAWRRVGGTSSGYTF. In DNA, the CDR3 is TGTGCCTGGAGGAGGGTAGGAGGGACTTCGAGCGGCTACACCTTC.

The chain links TRBV6-5 to TRBJ2-7; 10 nucleotides align to TRBD1. V lost 8 bases to trimming and J lost 2 bases; unmatched junction nucleotides: 6. The CDR3 extends over 14 amino acids. CDR1 is MNHEY and CDR2 is SVGAGI in the germline V gene. As DNA, the CDR3 is TGTGCCAGCGGAAGGACAGGGGGTGCCTACGAGCAGTACTTC. Protein sequence: CASGRTGGAYEQYF.

The rearrangement joins TRBV24-1 to TRBJ1-4; D remains unclear. Trimming removed 3 bases from V and 10 bases from J, with 11 bases in between. This CDR3 is 13 amino acids long. In germline, CDR1 is KGHDR, CDR2 SFDVKD. The CDR3 protein is CATSDLTTGKLFF. CDR3 sequence (DNA): TGTGCCACCAGTGATCTCACGACGGGAAAACTGTTTTTT.

This sequence joins TRBV5-1 and TRBJ2-5, with 9 nucleotides matching TRBD2. Unmatched junction bases numbered 11, after V lost 0 bases and J lost 5 bases. The CDR3 covers 17 residues. Germline V gives CDR1 SGHRS, CDR2 YFSETQ. For the CDR3, the DNA is TGCGCCAGCAGCTTGGGTGAGAGTAGCGGGGGAGTGGAGACCCAGTACTTC. Its protein product is CASSLGESSGGVETQYF.